This TCR beta chain was sequenced in a study of early T cells in non-severe SARS-CoV-2 infection. Individual cDNA molecules received unique molecular identifiers during library preparation. One entry per CDR3 protein, called by TCRdb with MiXCR from the 5' RACE reads. The repertoire holds 76,000 or so distinct CDR3 sequences, with 10% to 12% as singletons. From germline, CDR1 is SGHRS and CDR2 YFSETQ. The V and J ends lost 4 bases and 0 bases respectively, with 10 bases between them. CDR3 length equals 15 residues. The clonotype comes from an adult who was a healthcare worker with PCR-confirmed SARS-CoV-2 infection or an uninfected control (not recorded which). The genes are TRBV5-1 and TRBJ1-4, with a possible D match to TRBD1 (5 bases). Sequences were obtained from whole blood. The CDR3, as DNA: TGCGCCAGCAGCCCGAGGGGTACAACTAATGAAAAACTGTTTTTT. Translation gives CASSPRGTTNEKLFF. Looking up the rest from reference TRBV5-1 and TRBJ1-4 gives the full variable domain: KAGVTQTPRYLIKTRGQQVTLSCSPISGHRSVSWYQQTPGQGLQFLFEYFSETQRNKGNFPGRFSGRQFSNSRSEMNVSTLELGDSALYLCASSPRGTTNEKLFFGSGTQLSVL.